This T cell receptor (beta chain) emerged from a study of cytomegalovirus exposure and HLA in healthy donors. General study points: Likely technical artifact: a cluster of highly shared sequence variants. For presence/absence analyses, sequencing depth was assumed to be roughly uniform across donors. V segments that were indistinguishable, TRBV6-2 and TRBV6-3 among them, were omitted from analysis. 164 TCR beta chains were listed as cytomegalovirus-associated.

Turning to this clone: Its antigen remains unidentified.

Primers included in the PCR were 60 Vbeta and 13 Jbeta primers. Sequencing was performed with immunoSEQ multiplex PCR; in TCRdb, only in-frame clones are kept and a portion is missing. The sample consists of around 89,000 clones, 65% to 85% of them appearing once. The germline V gene encodes CDR1 MDHEN and CDR2 SYDVKM. V was trimmed by 3 bases and J by 6 bases, leaving 12 bases between them. The CDR3 is 14 amino acids. This chain connects TRBV28 to TRBJ2-1, with D tentatively TRBD1 (5 bases). Material for sequencing was PBMCs. The receptor comes from a girl under 10 years old in good health and CMV-seropositive. This CDR3 reads CASSFRQGGNEQFF. DNA of the CDR3: TGTGCCAGCAGTTTCAGGCAGGGTGGCAATGAGCAGTTCTTC.